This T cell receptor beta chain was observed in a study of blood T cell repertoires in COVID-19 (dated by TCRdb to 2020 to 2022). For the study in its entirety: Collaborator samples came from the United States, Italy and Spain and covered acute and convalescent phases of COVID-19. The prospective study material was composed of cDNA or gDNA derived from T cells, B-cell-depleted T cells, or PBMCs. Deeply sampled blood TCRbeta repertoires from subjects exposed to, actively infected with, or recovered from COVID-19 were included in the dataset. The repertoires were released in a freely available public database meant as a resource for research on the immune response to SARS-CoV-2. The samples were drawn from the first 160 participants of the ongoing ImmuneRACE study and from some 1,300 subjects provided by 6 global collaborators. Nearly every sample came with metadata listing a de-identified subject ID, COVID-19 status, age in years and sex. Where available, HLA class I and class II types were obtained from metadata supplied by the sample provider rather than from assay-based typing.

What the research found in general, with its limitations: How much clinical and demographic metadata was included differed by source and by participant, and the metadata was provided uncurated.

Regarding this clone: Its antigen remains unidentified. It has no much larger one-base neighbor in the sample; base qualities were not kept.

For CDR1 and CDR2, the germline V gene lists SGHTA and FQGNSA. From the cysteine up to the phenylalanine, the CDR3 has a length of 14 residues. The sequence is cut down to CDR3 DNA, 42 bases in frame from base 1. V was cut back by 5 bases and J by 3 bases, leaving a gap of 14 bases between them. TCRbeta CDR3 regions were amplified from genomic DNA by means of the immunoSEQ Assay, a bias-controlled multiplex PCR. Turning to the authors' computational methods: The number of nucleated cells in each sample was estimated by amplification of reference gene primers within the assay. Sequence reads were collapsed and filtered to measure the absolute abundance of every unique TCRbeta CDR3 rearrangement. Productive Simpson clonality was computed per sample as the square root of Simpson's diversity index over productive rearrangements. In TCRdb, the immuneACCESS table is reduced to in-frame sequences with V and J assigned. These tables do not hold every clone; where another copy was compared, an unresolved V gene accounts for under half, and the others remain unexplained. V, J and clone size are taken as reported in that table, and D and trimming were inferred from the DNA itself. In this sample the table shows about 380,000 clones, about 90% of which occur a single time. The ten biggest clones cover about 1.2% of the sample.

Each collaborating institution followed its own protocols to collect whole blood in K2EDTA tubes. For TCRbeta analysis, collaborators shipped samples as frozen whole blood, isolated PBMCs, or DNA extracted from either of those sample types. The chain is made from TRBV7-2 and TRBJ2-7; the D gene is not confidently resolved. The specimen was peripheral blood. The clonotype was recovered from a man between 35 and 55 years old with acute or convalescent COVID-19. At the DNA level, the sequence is TGTGCCAGCAGCCAACCCCCAGGTCTCTACGAGCAGTACTTC. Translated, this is CASSQPPGLYEQYF.